This T cell receptor (beta chain) was captured by sequencing in a study of shared clonotypes between healthy human individuals. Per germline, CDR1 SGDLS and CDR2 YYNGEE. V lost 3 bases to trimming and J lost 0 bases; unmatched junction nucleotides: 4. The CDR3 covers 16 residues. Terminally differentiated effector memory CD45RA+ cells were left out of the naive CD8 fraction, which was CD45RO-negative and positively selected for CCR7. This table comes from immunoSEQ multiplex PCR, and its TCRdb copy is limited to in-frame clones, with some not included. The sample shows 800,000 to 950,000 clones, 90% to 98% of them seen only once.

The sequencing sample was made of naive CD8+ T cells sorted from blood. The chain is built from TRBV9 and TRBJ2-3, with 10 bases lining up with TRBD2. The clonotype was recovered from a man younger than 45 in good health. The CDR3 DNA reads as TGTGCCAGCAGCGCCTCTAGCGGGAGCAGCACAGATACGCAGTATTTT. It yields the protein CASSASSGSSTDTQYF.